A single sample gave rise to the 24 T cell receptor beta chains below, sequenced in a study of T cell repertoires in cytomegalovirus infection. From the reads, TCRdb called clonotypes with MiXCR, one entry per CDR3 protein. The table has around 450,000 distinct CDR3 sequences, around 32% seen once; the top ten hold around 15%. Material: PBMCs. These receptors came from a human donor in good health (CMV status not recorded). Some clones in this sample may be carry-over from other donors' samples.

On this clonotype itself: The conserved phenylalanine or tryptophan normally closing the CDR3 is absent here, so this likely arose from a read error. This rearrangement joins TRBV7-2 to TRBJ2-7; no clear D. Trimming left V 5 bases short and J 3 bases short, with 5 bases between. Germline assignment: CDR1 SGHTA and CDR2 FQGNSA. This CDR3 is built from 11 residues. CDR3 loop: CASSLDYEQYL. The CDR3 nucleotides read TGTGCCAGCAGCCTAGACTACGAGCAGTACTTA.

The rearrangement uses TRBV11-1 and TRBJ2-3; D may correspond to TRBD1 or TRBD2 (5 bases each). V was clipped by 8 bases and J by 7 bases, with 19 bases between them. The CDR3 sequence is 14 residues long. Germline lookup yields CDR1 SGHAT and CDR2 FQDESV (reference sequence). CDR3 sequence: CASRPGTATYTQYF. The CDR3 coding sequence is TGTGCCAGCCGCCCAGGGACCGCTACATATACGCAGTATTTT.

The genes are TRBV19 and TRBJ1-6, with a possible D match to TRBD1 (5 bases). Germline CDR1 LNHDA, CDR2 SQIVND (reference sequence). The CDR3 extends over 14 amino acids. V was trimmed by 5 bases and J by 5 bases, leaving 10 bases between them. The DNA of the CDR3 is TGTGCCAGTAGTTTCCAGGGTAATAATTCACCCCTCCACTTT. Its translation: CASSFQGNNSPLHF.

This clonotype was picked up one time. The CDR3 nucleotides are TGTGCCACCAGCAGAGGGGACCTACAGGGTTTTGAGCAGTACTTC. This translates into CATSRGDLQGFEQYF. This chain links TRBV15 with TRBJ2-7; TRBD1 is a possible D gene (6 bases). Per the germline V gene, CDR1 is LNHNV and CDR2 is YYDKDF (reference sequence). The CDR3 has 15 amino acids. V was cut by 1 base and J by 7 bases, with 17 bases left in between.

The rearrangement uses TRBV20-1 and TRBJ2-2, with a possible D match to TRBD2 (5 bases). The CDR3 covers 13 residues. CDR1 and CDR2 from the germline V gene are DFQATT and SNEGSKA (reference sequence). V shed 0 bases and J shed 5 bases, with 7 bases lying between them. CDR3 sequence reads: CSARDWETGELFF. DNA for the CDR3: TGCAGTGCTAGAGATTGGGAGACCGGGGAGCTGTTTTTT.

The chain uses TRBV5-1 and TRBJ2-6, with 8 bases lining up with TRBD1. Germline V lookup: CDR1 SGHRS, CDR2 YFSETQ. V dropped 6 bases and J dropped 0; count of bases not matched to a gene: 8. The CDR3 has 17 residues. CDR3 loop: CASNSGQDLSGANVLTF. DNA of the CDR3: TGCGCCAGCAATTCGGGACAGGACCTCTCTGGGGCCAACGTCCTGACTTTC.

V and J are TRBV6-5 and TRBJ2-6; 8 bases are shared with TRBD1. With 6 bases clipped from V and 11 bases from J, the junction kept 6 bases outside the gene matches. The CDR3 length is 13 residues. Germline V gene sequence: CDR1 MNHEY, CDR2 SVGAGI. The CDR3 coding sequence is TGTGCCAGCAGGGCAGGGGGCAGGGACGTCCTGACTTTC. Its translation is CASRAGGRDVLTF.

This clonotype was seen many times. The chain joins TRBV4-1 to TRBJ2-1; D might be TRBD1 (5 bases). The V gene's germline CDR1 is MGHRA and CDR2 YSYEKL. The V gene lost 3 bases and the J gene lost 0 bases, with 15 bases spanning the gap. This CDR3 contains 17 residues. Here the CDR3 DNA reads TGCGCCAGCAGCCATCTTCCCCGACAGAACTCCTACAATGAGCAGTTCTTC. Residues: CASSHLPRQNSYNEQFF.

This clonotype was detected only a few times. The genes are TRBV20-1 and TRBJ2-7, with D tentatively TRBD2 (5 bases). Looked up from germline, CDR1 is DFQATT and CDR2 is SNEGSKA (reference sequence). Trimming removed 5 bases from V and 5 bases from J, with 7 bases in between. There are 10 residues in the CDR3. In DNA form, the CDR3 reads TGCAGTGCTCTAGCTAACGAGCAGTACTTC. Encoded protein: CSALANEQYF.

The V call is TRBV20-1, the J call TRBJ1-1; D is unclear. In germline, CDR1 is DFQATT, CDR2 SNEGSKA (reference sequence). The CDR3 has 11 amino acids. V was clipped by 5 bases and J by 3 bases, with 7 bases between them. CDR3 DNA: TGCAGTGCTCTAAGGGACACTGAAGCTTTCTTT. Translating gives CSALRDTEAFF.

V gene TRBV19 combines with J gene TRBJ2-4, with TRBD1 matching 8 bases. V gave up 6 bases and J gave up 0 bases; unmatched junction bases: 10. The V gene's germline CDR1 is LNHDA and CDR2 SQIVND (reference sequence). CDR3 length: 17 residues. The CDR3 coding sequence is TGTGCCAGTAGCTCCGGGACAGGCCTTGGAGCCAAAAACATTCAGTACTTC. This codes for CASSSGTGLGAKNIQYF.

The chain combines TRBV7-2 with TRBJ1-2; D perhaps matches TRBD1 (6 bases). This CDR3 is 17 amino acids long. Germline V gene data show CDR1 as SGHTA and CDR2 as FQGNSA. Trimming left V 7 bases short and J 1 base short, with 22 bases between. DNA of the CDR3: TGTGCCAGCACCTCAGAGGCGATCGGGGGCCTTAACTATGGCTACACCTTC. It codes for CASTSEAIGGLNYGYTF.

As for this clonotype: This clone may be a read error of a much larger clone one base away. The J gene is TRBJ1-3, the V gene TRBV7-2; no reliable D call. The CDR3 consists of 11 residues. Per the germline V gene, CDR1 is SGHTA and CDR2 is FQGNSA. For the CDR3, the DNA is TGTGCCAGCAGGGAGGGAAACACCATATCTTTT. Its translation is CASREGNTISF.

This clonotype was counted only a few times. The CDR3, as DNA: TGTGCCAGCAGTGCGGACGAACCCTACGAGCAGTACTTC. Protein product: CASSADEPYEQYF. The V gene is TRBV6-2 or TRBV6-3, the J gene TRBJ2-7, with D uncertain. There are 13 residues in the CDR3. Per germline, CDR1 MNHEY and CDR2 SVGEGT. Trimming left V 5 bases short and J 2 bases short, with 10 bases between.

This clonotype showed up just a few times. The chain combines TRBV6-1 with TRBJ1-5; 7 positions match TRBD1. V gave up 5 bases and J gave up 1 base; unmatched junction bases: 2. This CDR3 is built from 14 residues. CDR1 is MNHNS, CDR2 SASEGT, per germline. CDR3 in DNA: TGTGCCAGCAGTAAAGGGGGCAGCAATCAGCCCCAGCATTTT. It translates to CASSKGGSNQPQHF.

The chain uses TRBV5-1 and TRBJ2-7, with D tentatively TRBD1 (6 bases). V lost 2 bases, J lost 6 bases, and 15 bases lay in between. Germline CDR1 and CDR2: SGHRS and YFSETQ. This CDR3 comprises 14 residues. The CDR3 sequence: CASSLHGQPSEQYF. The CDR3 DNA sequence: TGCGCCAGCAGCTTACACGGACAGCCTTCCGAGCAGTACTTC.

The count of this clonotype is one. The chain combines TRBV6-2 or TRBV6-3 with TRBJ1-6; perhaps TRBD1 as D (5 bases). Germline V gene lookup returns CDR1 MNHEY and CDR2 SVGEGT. The length of the CDR3 is 14 residues. Trimming removed 2 bases from V and 7 bases from J, with 9 bases in between. CDR3 in amino acids: CASSYGQYNSPLHF. The CDR3 DNA follows: TGTGCCAGCAGTTACGGACAATACAATTCACCCCTCCACTTT.

This clonotype was seen only once. The rearrangement joins TRBV18 to TRBJ2-3, with D unresolved. The CDR3 runs 15 residues. The V end was cut by 3 bases, the J end by 3 bases, with 13 bases between. Germline CDR1 KGHSH, CDR2 LQKENI. CDR3 protein: CASSPQYGETDTQYF. CDR3 bases: TGTGCCAGCTCACCCCAGTACGGTGAGACAGATACGCAGTATTTT.

This clonotype occurred a few times. V and J are TRBV7-9 and TRBJ2-1, with D possibly TRBD1 on 6 matching bases. There are 15 residues in the CDR3. V was shortened by 4 bases and J by 8 bases, with 18 bases between the two germline ends. Looked up from germline, CDR1 is SEHNR and CDR2 is FQNEAQ (reference sequence). CDR3 in amino acids: CASSSYLRGTDEQFF. Written as DNA, the CDR3 is TGTGCCAGCAGCTCATACCTCAGGGGTACGGATGAGCAGTTCTTC. Combining the CDR3 with reference TRBV7-9 and TRBJ2-1 gives the whole variable domain DTGVSQNPRHKITKRGQNVTFRCDPISEHNRLYWYRQTLGQGPEFLTYFQNEAQLEKSRLLSDRFSAERPKGSFSTLEIQRTEQGDSAMYLCASSSYLRGTDEQFFGPGTRLTVL.

With respect to this clonotype: A much more abundant neighbour one base away suggests this may be a read error. The chain uses TRBV12-3 or TRBV12-4 and TRBJ1-5; D is undetermined. CDR3 length: 13 amino acids. The CDR3 nucleotides read TGTGCCAGCAGTTTTAGTAGCAATCAGCCCCAGCAGTTT. Translated, it gives CASSFSSNQPQQF.

This clonotype came up a few times. The chain employs TRBV4-1 and TRBJ2-3; D unresolved. Trimming removed 6 bases at V and 6 bases at J, with 13 bases between. This CDR3 has 13 residues. CDR1 is MGHRA and CDR2 is YSYEKL in the germline V gene. CDR3 protein: CASSHQYSDTQYF. In DNA form, the CDR3 reads TGCGCCAGCAGTCACCAATACAGCGATACGCAGTATTTT.

This clonotype was counted ten times or more. The chain is built from TRBV7-2 and TRBJ2-7; the D is unclear. Trimming left V 2 bases short and J 3 bases short, with 11 bases between. Germline V gene lookup returns CDR1 SGHTA and CDR2 FQGNSA. This CDR3 has 14 residues. CDR3 DNA: TGTGCCAGCAGCTTACTTCCGGGTGGCTACGAGCAGTACTTC. Protein product: CASSLLPGGYEQYF.

The chain combines TRBV13 with TRBJ2-1; tentatively, D is TRBD2 (5 bases). The V gene lost 5 bases and the J gene lost 6 bases, with 11 bases spanning the gap. CDR1 is PRHDT and CDR2 is FYEKMQ in the germline V gene (reference sequence). CDR3 length equals 13 residues. The CDR3 coding sequence is TGTGCCAGCAGCACCACCCGGGGCAATGAGCAGTTCTTC. This sequence encodes CASSTTRGNEQFF. Using reference TRBV13 and TRBJ2-1 for the parts outside the CDR3, the full variable domain is AAGVIQSPRHLIKEKRETATLKCYPIPRHDTVYWYQQGPGQDPQFLISFYEKMQSDKGSIPDRFSAQQFSDYHSELNMSSLELGDSALYFCASSTTRGNEQFFGPGTRLTVL.

This clonotype was seen a few times. V is TRBV27 and J is TRBJ1-2; D gene ambiguous. CDR3 length: 14 residues. Trimming took off 3 bases at V and 0 bases at J, with 8 bases between the two ends. CDR1 and CDR2 from the germline V gene are MNHEY and SMNVEV (reference sequence). Here the CDR3 DNA reads TGTGCCAGCAGTTTGCGACCAGCTAACTATGGCTACACCTTC. Amino acids: CASSLRPANYGYTF.